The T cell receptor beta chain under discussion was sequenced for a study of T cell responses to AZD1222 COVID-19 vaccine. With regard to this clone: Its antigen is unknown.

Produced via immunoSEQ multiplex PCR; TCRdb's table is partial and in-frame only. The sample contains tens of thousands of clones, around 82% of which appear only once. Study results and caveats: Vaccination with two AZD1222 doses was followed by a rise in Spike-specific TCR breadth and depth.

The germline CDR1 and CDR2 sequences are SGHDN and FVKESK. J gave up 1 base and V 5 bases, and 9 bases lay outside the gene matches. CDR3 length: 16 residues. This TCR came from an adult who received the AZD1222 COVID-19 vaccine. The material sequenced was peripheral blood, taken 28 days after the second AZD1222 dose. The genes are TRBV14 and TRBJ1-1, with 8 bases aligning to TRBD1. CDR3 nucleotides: TGTGCCAGCAGCTACCGCGTACAGGGGGGGAACACTGAAGCTTTCTTT. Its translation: CASSYRVQGGNTEAFF.